This T cell receptor (beta chain) was recorded in a study of T cells in Graves' hyperthyroidism and ophthalmopathy. Study background: Peripheral blood samples were taken at initial diagnosis, prior to any treatment. Overall study results and limits: Blood also carried most thyroid clonotypes expanded above 0.001.

Germline values: CDR1 SGHRS, CDR2 YFSETQ. The CDR3 has 15 amino acids. V lost 1 base, J lost 5 bases, and 1 base stayed unmatched. In regard to this clonotype: What it binds is not known.

Researchers took RNA transcripts and amplified the TCR beta CDR3 regions from them. The HTBI primer set was used in a first-round RT-PCR of the TCR CDR3. TCRdb recomputed calls from the multiplex PCR reads with MiXCR, one row per CDR3 protein. The data show 450,000 to 600,000 distinct CDR3 sequences, around 20% seen once. A patient was excluded if there was uncontrolled infection, other autoimmune disease, pregnancy or lactation. Diagnoses were established using clinical symptoms, serum thyroxine and TRAb, thyroid ultrasound and orbital computed tomography. The material sequenced was blood. This clonotype originated in a man in his forties with Graves' ophthalmopathy. The rearrangement joins TRBV5-1 to TRBJ2-2; 11 positions match TRBD2. CDR3 DNA: TGCGCCAGCAGCTTGACTAGCGGGAGTACCGGGGAGCTGTTTTTT. It yields the protein CASSLTSGSTGELFF.